The following is a TCR beta chain sequence with its context. Enrolment of Seattle patients took place during active infection, and they were followed longitudinally. This sample was included in a study of blood T cell repertoires in COVID-19. At the level of the study: Both acute and convalescent COVID-19 samples were obtained from the United States, Italy and Spain. The cDNA or gDNA used as material had been derived from T cells, B-cell-depleted T cells, or PBMCs.

Authors' data handling: Nucleated cell number was recorded as an estimate derived from reference gene primer amplification. Only in-frame clones appear in the TCRdb table, and some are missing; sequencing was by immunoSEQ multiplex PCR. V and J calls and clone size are those listed in that table; D and trimming were worked out from the DNA. The sample has 200,000 to 250,000 clones; about 86% are singletons. The CDR3 runs 14 residues. Germline V CDR1 and CDR2: LNHDA, SQIVND (reference sequence). Unmatched junction bases numbered 7, after V lost 5 bases and J lost 5 bases. The sequence came from a woman aged 45-65 years with COVID-19, enrolled during active disease. This chain connects TRBV19 to TRBJ2-7; 9 bases match TRBD1. The specimen was peripheral blood. CDR3 amino acids: CASSSGQGRDEQYF. The CDR3 nucleotides read TGTGCCAGTAGTTCGGGACAGGGAAGGGACGAGCAGTACTTC.